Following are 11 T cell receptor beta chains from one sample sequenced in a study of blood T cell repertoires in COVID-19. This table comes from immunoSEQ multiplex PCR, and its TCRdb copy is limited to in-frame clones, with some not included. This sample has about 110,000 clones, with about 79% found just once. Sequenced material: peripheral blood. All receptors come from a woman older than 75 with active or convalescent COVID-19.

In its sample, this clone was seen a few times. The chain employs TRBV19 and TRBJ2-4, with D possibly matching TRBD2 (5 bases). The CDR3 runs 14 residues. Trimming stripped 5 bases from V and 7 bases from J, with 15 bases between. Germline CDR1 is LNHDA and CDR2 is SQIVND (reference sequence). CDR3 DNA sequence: TGTGCCAGTAGTCAGCCCGGGGAGAGGAACATTCAGTACTTC. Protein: CASSQPGERNIQYF.

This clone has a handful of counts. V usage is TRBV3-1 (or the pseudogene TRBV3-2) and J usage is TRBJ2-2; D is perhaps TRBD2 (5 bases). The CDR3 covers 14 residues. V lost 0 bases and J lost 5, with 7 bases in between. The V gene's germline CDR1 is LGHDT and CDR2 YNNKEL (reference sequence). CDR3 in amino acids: CASSQDSGTGELFF. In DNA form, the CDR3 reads TGTGCCAGCAGCCAAGACAGCGGAACCGGGGAGCTGTTTTTT.

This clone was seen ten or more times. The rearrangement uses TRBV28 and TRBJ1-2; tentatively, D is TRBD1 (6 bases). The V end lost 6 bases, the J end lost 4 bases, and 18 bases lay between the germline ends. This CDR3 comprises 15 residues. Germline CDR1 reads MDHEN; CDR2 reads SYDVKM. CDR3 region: CASRTLGTRRYGYTF. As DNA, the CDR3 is TGTGCCAGCAGAACCCTCGGGACAAGACGCTATGGCTACACCTTC.

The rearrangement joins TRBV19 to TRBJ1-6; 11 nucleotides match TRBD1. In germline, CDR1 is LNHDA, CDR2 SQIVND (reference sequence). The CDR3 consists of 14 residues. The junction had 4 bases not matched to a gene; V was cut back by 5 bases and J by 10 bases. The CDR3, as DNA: TGTGCCAGTAGTCTCGGACAGGGGGCCTCACCCCTCCACTTT. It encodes CASSLGQGASPLHF.

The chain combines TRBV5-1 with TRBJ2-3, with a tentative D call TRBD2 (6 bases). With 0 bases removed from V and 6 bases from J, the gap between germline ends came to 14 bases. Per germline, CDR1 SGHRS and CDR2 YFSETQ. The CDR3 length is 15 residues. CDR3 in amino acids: CASSLALALDDTQYF. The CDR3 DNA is TGCGCCAGCAGCTTGGCGCTAGCGCTCGACGATACGCAGTATTTT.

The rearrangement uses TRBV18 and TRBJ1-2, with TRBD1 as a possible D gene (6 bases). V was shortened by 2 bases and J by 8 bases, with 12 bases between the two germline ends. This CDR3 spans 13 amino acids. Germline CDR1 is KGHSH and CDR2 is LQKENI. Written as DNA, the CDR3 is TGTGCCAGCTCACCAGAAACAGGGTCGGGCTACACCTTC. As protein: CASSPETGSGYTF.

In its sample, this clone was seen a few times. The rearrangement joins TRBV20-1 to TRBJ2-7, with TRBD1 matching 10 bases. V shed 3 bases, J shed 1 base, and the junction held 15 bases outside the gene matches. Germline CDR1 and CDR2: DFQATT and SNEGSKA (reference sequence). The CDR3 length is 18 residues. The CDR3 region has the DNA TGCAGTGCTAGTAAGGGTAGGACAGGGGGGTTCTTTTCCTACGAGCAGTACTTC. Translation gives CSASKGRTGGFFSYEQYF.

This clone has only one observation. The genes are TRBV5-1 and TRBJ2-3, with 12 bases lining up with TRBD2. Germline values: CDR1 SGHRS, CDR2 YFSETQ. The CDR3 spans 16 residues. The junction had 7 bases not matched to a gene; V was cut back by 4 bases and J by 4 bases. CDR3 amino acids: CASSLALAGGADTQYF. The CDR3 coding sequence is TGCGCCAGCAGCCTGGCCCTAGCGGGAGGGGCAGATACGCAGTATTTT.

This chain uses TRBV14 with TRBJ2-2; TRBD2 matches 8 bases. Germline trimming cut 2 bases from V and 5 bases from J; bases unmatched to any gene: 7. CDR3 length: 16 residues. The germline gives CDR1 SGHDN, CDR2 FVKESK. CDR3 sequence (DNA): TGTGCCAGCAGCCAACTGGGGACTAGAGGGACCGGGGAGCTGTTTTTT. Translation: CASSQLGTRGTGELFF.

CDR3 coding DNA: TGTGCCAGCAGCTTGTTCCCCCTCGTTCAGCCCCAGCATTTT. Its translation is CASSLFPLVQPQHF. V gene TRBV5-5 combines with J gene TRBJ1-5; D gene unclear. This CDR3 spans 14 amino acids. Germline V gene lookup returns CDR1 SGHKS and CDR2 YYEKEE (reference sequence). V lost 1 base, J lost 6 bases, and 11 bases lay in between.

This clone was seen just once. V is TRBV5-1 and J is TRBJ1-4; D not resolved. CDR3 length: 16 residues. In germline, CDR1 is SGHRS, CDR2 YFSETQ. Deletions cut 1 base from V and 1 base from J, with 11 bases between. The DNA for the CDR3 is TGCGCCAGCAGCTTGAAGCAAACGGGAACTAATGAAAAACTGTTTTTT. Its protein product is CASSLKQTGTNEKLFF.